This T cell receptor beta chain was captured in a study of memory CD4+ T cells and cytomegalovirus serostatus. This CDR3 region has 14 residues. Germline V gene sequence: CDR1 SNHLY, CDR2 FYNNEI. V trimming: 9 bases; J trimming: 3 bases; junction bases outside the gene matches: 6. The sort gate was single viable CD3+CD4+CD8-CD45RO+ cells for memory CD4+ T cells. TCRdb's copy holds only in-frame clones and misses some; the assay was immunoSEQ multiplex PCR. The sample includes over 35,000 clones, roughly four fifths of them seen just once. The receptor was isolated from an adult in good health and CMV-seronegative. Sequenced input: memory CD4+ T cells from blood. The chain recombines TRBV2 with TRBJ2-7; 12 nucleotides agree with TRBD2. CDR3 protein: CASLGLAGIYEQYF. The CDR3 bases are TGTGCCAGTCTCGGACTAGCGGGGATCTACGAGCAGTACTTC.